This T cell receptor beta chain was recorded in a study of OX40 agonist ivuxolimab in advanced cancers. Looking at the study overall: Ivuxolimab was delivered to patients intravenously every 2 weeks at doses spanning 0.01 to 10 mg/kg. Findings of the study overall: The study found that CD8+ T cells averaged more expanded clones than CD4+.

Details on this clone: Antigen specificity is unknown.

Some clones are missing from TCRdb's copy, which holds only in-frame ones; the method was immunoSEQ multiplex PCR. The sample yields some 64,000 clones, about 83% seen once. The CDR3 contains 15 residues. Trimming took 6 bases from V and 2 from J; bases not matched to a gene: 5. CDR1 and CDR2 from the germline V gene are SNHLY and FYNNEI. This clonotype was sampled from an adult with an advanced solid tumor such as melanoma, head and neck, liver or kidney cancer. The material was CD4+ or CD8+ T cells sorted from blood, obtained in a trial of the OX40 agonist ivuxolimab. The chain joins TRBV2 to TRBJ1-5; 9 positions agree with TRBD1. This CDR3 reads CASRPTGGGNQPQHF. CDR3 nucleotide sequence: TGTGCCAGCAGACCCACAGGGGGCGGCAATCAGCCCCAGCATTTT.